This T cell receptor beta chain was captured in a study of T cell responses to AZD1222 COVID-19 vaccine (dated by TCRdb to the early 2020s). Some background on the complete study: A total of approximately 240 trial participants underwent TCR sequencing, of whom some 210 received two doses of AZD1222 and some 26 received two doses of the MenACWY control vaccine. Trial participants were enrolled by age into 18-55, 56-69 and 70-plus year subgroups, with roughly 150, 30 and 60 TCR-sequenced participants respectively. What the work shows at the level of the full study, not this receptor alone: Participants were mostly white British and included more females than males, and it was suggested by the authors that clonal diversity may have been underestimated. Because no day 14 peak-response samples were available, repertoires were characterized only after the peak T cell response. The whole spike protein was spanned by vaccine-associated CD4 TCRs, and dominant responses were seen in regions 160-218 and 743-854. Nearly half of unique spike-specific TCRs reportedly recognized epitopes outside regions mutated in the B.1.351 and B.1.1.7 variants. After two AZD1222 doses, spike-specific TCR breadth and depth were significantly higher than at day 0 and than in MenACWY recipients. In the small 56-69-year group, the increase in depth fell short of significance, most likely because of low power. Conclusions about previously exposed vaccinees are limited, since just six AZD1222 recipients were seropositive for SARS-CoV-2 at baseline.

Cut back by 2 bases and 0 bases, the V and J ends lie 8 bases apart. For CDR1 and CDR2, the germline V gene lists SGHTA and FQGNSA. The CDR3, from cysteine to phenylalanine, totals 15 residues. CDR3 DNA is the only sequence kept; it has 45 bases, read in frame from the first base. The sample's time point label, decoded: about 28 days (+/-7) after the second vaccine dose. AZD1222 recipients whose second dose came at about 4 weeks and those whose second dose came at about 12 weeks were combined into one group, since spike-specific TCR depth and breadth did not differ between the two schedules. Vaccinee samples came from UK trials COV001 and COV002, including a single-blind randomized controlled phase 2/3 trial of AZD1222 (ChAdOx1 nCoV-19) in healthy adults. For TCRbeta chain sequencing, PBMC samples were collected from trial participants at day 0 and at day 28 after the second dose. The CDR3 regions of human TCRbeta chains were analyzed by immunosequencing. Per the source publication's procedure: Repertoire TCRs were matched against a reference library of SARS-CoV-2-specific TCRs generated with the MIRA antigen-specificity platform. Breadth meant the fraction of unique TCRs that were SARS-CoV-2-associated, whereas depth meant the fraction of total T cells that were SARS-CoV-2-associated. Using the MIRA data, each spike-specific TCR was mapped to the spike region that the TCR reacts to and placed in a CD4 or CD8 class. Log10-transformed breadth and depth values were compared by one-way ANOVA with Sidak's multiple comparisons tests. As stored in TCRdb, this immuneACCESS dataset retains in-frame rearrangements with V and J assigned. A fraction of the clones does not appear; measured against another copy, unresolved V genes explain less than half of the discrepancy, and the remainder lacks a known reason. The D gene and trimming were derived from the DNA, and the V and J assignments and clone size from that table. This sample comprises over 110,000 clones, about nine tenths of them detected only once. The ten largest clonotypes hold 1.5% to 2% of the sample.

Comments on this clone: Its antigen is not yet known. Nothing much larger sits one base from this clone, and base qualities are not available. Other DNA sequences in this specimen translate into the identical CDR3.

The receptor's source is an adult who received the AZD1222 COVID-19 vaccine. Sequenced material: peripheral blood, taken 28 days after the second AZD1222 dose. The chain joins TRBV7-2 to TRBJ1-5; the D gene lacks a confident call. The CDR3 protein is CASSLTAYSNQPQHF. The DNA sequence reads TGTGCCAGCAGCTTAACGGCCTATAGCAATCAGCCCCAGCATTTT.